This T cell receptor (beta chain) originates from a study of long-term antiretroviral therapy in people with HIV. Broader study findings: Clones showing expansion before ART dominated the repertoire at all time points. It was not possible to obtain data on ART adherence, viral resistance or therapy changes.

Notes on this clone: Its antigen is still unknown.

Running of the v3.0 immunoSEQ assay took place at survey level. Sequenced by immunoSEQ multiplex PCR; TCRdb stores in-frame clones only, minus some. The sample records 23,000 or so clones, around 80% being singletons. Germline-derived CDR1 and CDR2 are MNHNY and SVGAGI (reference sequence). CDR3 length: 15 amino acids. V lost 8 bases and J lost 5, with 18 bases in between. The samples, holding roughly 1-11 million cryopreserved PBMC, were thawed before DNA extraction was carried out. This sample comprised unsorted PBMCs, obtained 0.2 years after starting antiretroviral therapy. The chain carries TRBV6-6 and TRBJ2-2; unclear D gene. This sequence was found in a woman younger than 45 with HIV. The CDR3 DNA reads TGTGCCAGCCGAGTAAATCCCTTGAATACCGGGGAGCTGTTTTTT. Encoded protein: CASRVNPLNTGELFF.